The clone carrying this T cell receptor (beta chain) was found many times. Its antigen remains unknown. The data stem from a study of neurological immune-mediated disorders. Study-level findings and limits: Patients with HTLV-1-associated myelopathy showed the most TCR clonal expansion. Those with multiple sclerosis showed the least, falling below healthy controls. CDR3 amino acid sequences found in expanded clones were never shared across subjects, suggesting private repertoires in all groups.

TCRdb re-analysed the 5' RACE reads in MiXCR, keeping a single row per CDR3 protein. This sample has tens of thousands of distinct CDR3 sequences, with 6.5% to 8.5% found just once. There are 14 residues in the CDR3. V lost 1 base, J lost 9 bases, and 2 bases stayed unmatched. Time point defined: longitudinal time-point 3. Source material: PBMCs. The chain couples TRBV12-3 or TRBV12-4 to TRBJ2-7; 14 bases are a match to TRBD2. The sequence was obtained from a middle-aged woman in good health. The CDR3 DNA sequence: TGTGCCAGCAGTTTAGGACTAGCGGGAGGGTGGCAGTACTTC. Protein product: CASSLGLAGGWQYF.